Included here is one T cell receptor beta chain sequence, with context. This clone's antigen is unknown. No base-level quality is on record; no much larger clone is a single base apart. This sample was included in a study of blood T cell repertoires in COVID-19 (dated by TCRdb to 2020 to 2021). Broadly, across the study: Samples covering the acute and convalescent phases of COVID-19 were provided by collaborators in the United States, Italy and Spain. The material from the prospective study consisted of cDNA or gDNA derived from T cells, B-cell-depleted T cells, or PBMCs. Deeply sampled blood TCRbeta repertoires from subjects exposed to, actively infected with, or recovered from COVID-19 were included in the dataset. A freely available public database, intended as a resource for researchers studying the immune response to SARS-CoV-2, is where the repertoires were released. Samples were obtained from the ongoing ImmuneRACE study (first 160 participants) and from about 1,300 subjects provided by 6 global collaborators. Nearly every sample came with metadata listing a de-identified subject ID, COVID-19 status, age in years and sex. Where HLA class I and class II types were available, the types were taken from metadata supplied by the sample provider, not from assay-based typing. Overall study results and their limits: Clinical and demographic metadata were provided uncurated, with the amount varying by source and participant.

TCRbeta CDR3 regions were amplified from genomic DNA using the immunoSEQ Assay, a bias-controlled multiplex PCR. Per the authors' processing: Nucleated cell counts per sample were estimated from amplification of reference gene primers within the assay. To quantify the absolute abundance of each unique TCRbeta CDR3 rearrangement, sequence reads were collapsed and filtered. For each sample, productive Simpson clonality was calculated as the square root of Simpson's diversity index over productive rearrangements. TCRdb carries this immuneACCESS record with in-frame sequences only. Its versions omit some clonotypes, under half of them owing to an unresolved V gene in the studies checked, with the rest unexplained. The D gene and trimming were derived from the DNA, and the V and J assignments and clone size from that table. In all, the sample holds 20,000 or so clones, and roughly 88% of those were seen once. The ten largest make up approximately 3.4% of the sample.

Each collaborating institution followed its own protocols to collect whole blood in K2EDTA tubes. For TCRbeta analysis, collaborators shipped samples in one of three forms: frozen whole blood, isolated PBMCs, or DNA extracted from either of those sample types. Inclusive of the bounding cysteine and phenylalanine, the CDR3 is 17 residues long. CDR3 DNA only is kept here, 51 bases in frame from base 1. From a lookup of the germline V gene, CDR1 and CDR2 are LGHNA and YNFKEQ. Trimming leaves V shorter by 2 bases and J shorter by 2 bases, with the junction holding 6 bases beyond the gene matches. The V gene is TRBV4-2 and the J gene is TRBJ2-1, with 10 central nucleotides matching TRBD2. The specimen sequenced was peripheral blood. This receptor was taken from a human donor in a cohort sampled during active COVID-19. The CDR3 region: CASSQPSGGSAYNEQFF. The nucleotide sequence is TGTGCCAGCAGCCAACCTAGCGGGGGTTCCGCCTACAATGAGCAGTTCTTC.